This is a list of T cell receptor beta chains from one sample in a study of prognosis after radiotherapy for stage I lung cancer. TCRdb re-called the multiplex PCR reads with MiXCR, one entry per CDR3 protein. The table has approximately 18,000 distinct CDR3 sequences, over 15% seen once. The sample here was PBMCs, taken before or after stereotactic body radiation therapy (not recorded which). Receptors originate from a donor at least 50 years old with non-small cell lung cancer. The CDR3 runs from the conserved cysteine through the conserved F or W. D genes are given only for firm matches. The size of a clone is reported for some rows only, either as once, few or many, or as a class for expanded clones.

V gene	J gene	clone size	D gene	CDR3 DNA	CDR3 protein
TRBV2	TRBJ2-5	many	-	TGTGCCAGCCGAAGGGGGTTACAAGAGACCCAGTACTTC	CASRRGLQETQYF
TRBV15	TRBJ1-6	many	-	TGTGCCACCAGCAGAGTTGATTCACCCCTCCACTTT	CATSRVDSPLHF
TRBV2	TRBJ2-3	many	TRBD1	TGTGCCAGCAGTAGACAGGGATTAACAGATACGCAGTATTTT	CASSRQGLTDTQYF
TRBV4-3	TRBJ2-3	-	TRBD2	TGCGCCTGCAGCCCTCGGACTAGCGGGAGTACAGATACGCAGTATTTT	CACSPRTSGSTDTQYF
TRBV15	TRBJ2-3	many	-	TGTGCCACCAGCCTCGGCGGCGGGTTATATACGCAGTATTTT	CATSLGGGLYTQYF
TRBV6-2/TRBV6-3	TRBJ2-1	many	TRBD1	TGTGCCAGCAGGAAGACAGGGGGCGCTGAGCAGTTCTTC	CASRKTGGAEQFF
TRBV7-2	TRBJ2-5	many	TRBD2	TGTGCCAGCAGCTTACCGACTAGCGGGCCATCTCCAGAGACCCAGTACTTC	CASSLPTSGPSPETQYF
TRBV28	TRBJ2-3	-	TRBD2	TGTGCCAGCGAAGGGACTAGGCGGGGGGGGCCGATCACAGATACGCAGTATTTT	CASEGTRRGGPITDTQYF
TRBV7-8	TRBJ2-7	medium-sized	-	TGTGCCATCACCCAGGGTGTGGGGGGCTACGAGCAGTACTTC	CAITQGVGGYEQYF
TRBV18	TRBJ1-1	many	-	TGTGCCAGCTCACCGTCCGGGAACACTGAAGCTTTCTTT	CASSPSGNTEAFF
TRBV6-2/TRBV6-3	TRBJ2-5	-	-	TGTGCCAGCAGTCAGGACTCATACACCCAGGAGACCCAGTACTTC	CASSQDSYTQETQYF
TRBV6-1	TRBJ2-3	many	TRBD2	TGTGCCAGCAAGATACTAGCGGGGCTCACAGATACGCAGTATTTT	CASKILAGLTDTQYF
TRBV10-2	TRBJ1-5	-	-	TGCGCCAGCAAGCCTGGGTACGGGAATCAGCCCCAGCATTTT	CASKPGYGNQPQHF
TRBV2	TRBJ2-3	many	TRBD1	TGTGCCAGCAGCTCTACAGGGGCAGATACGCAGTATTTT	CASSSTGADTQYF
TRBV7-9	TRBJ2-7	many	-	TGTGCCAGCAGCCGACCCGGAGGTGGGGTGGACCAGCAGTACTTC	CASSRPGGGVDQQYF
TRBV11-3	TRBJ2-7	many	-	TGTGCCAGCAGTTTCGAACGACTGTCCCACGAGCAGTACTTC	CASSFERLSHEQYF
TRBV27	TRBJ1-6	many	TRBD1	TGTGCCAGCAAACCTGGGCCGACAGGGGGCCAGGGTTCCTATAATTCACCCCTCCACTTT	CASKPGPTGGQGSYNSPLHF
TRBV14	TRBJ1-2	many	-	TGTGCCAGCAGCGGACAGATGGGGCTAGGTGGCTACACCTTC	CASSGQMGLGGYTF
TRBV27	TRBJ1-2	many	-	TGTGCCAGCAGTTTTGCAGACAGGACAGCTAACTATGGCTACACCTTC	CASSFADRTANYGYTF
TRBV30	TRBJ2-3	medium-sized	TRBD1	TGTGCCTGGAAGGCCAGGGGGTGGACAGATACGCAGTATTTT	CAWKARGWTDTQYF
TRBV27	TRBJ2-1	many	-	TGTGCCAGCAGTTTATTTCCGGGCTCCTACAATGAGCAGTTCTTC	CASSLFPGSYNEQFF
TRBV9	TRBJ2-1	many	TRBD1	TGTGCCAGCAGCGTTTCGGGACAGGGGTACAATGAGCAGTTCTTC	CASSVSGQGYNEQFF
TRBV20-1	TRBJ2-1	many	TRBD2	TGCAGTGGGAGGTTAGCGGGAGGTGGGTTGAATGAGCAGTTCTTC	CSGRLAGGGLNEQFF
TRBV7-7	TRBJ2-5	-	TRBD2	TGTGCTACGGGGATTCTAGCGGGAGGTTGGGAGACCCAGTACTTC	CATGILAGGWETQYF
TRBV20-1	TRBJ2-5	many	TRBD2	TGCAGTGCTAGAGATTTTAAGGGAGCGGGGGGGCCTTTTACGGAGACCCAGTACTTC	CSARDFKGAGGPFTETQYF
TRBV14	TRBJ2-5	few	-	TGTGCCAGCAGCCACCTAGGAGAAGAGACCCAGTACTTC	CASSHLGEETQYF
TRBV7-2	TRBJ1-1	many	-	TGTGCCAGCAGCGACCCGAGTAGGGGGGGGACTGAAGCTTTCTTT	CASSDPSRGGTEAFF
TRBV18	TRBJ2-5	many	TRBD1	TGTGCCAGCTCACCCCAGACAGGGGGTGAGGAGACCCAGTACTTC	CASSPQTGGEETQYF
TRBV19	TRBJ2-6	many	-	TGTGCCAGTAGCCCCGGGGGTTTTGCTGGGGCCAACGTCCTGACTTTC	CASSPGGFAGANVLTF
TRBV28	TRBJ1-6	-	-	TGTGCCAGCAGTCACCAGGGGACAACTTATAATTCACCCCTCCACTTT	CASSHQGTTYNSPLHF
TRBV6-1	TRBJ1-1	many	-	TGTGCCAGCACCACAAGACACCACACTGAAGCTTTCTTT	CASTTRHHTEAFF
TRBV7-9	TRBJ1-2	many	-	TGTGCCAGCAGCTTAGGGACAAGAGGTGGCTACACCTTC	CASSLGTRGGYTF
TRBV7-2	TRBJ2-1	many	-	TGTGCCAGCAGCTTATTCTCGCCCCACCGGGCATACAATGAGCAGTTCTTC	CASSLFSPHRAYNEQFF
TRBV20-1	TRBJ1-2	-	-	TGCAGTGCTAGAATGGGGGGGGATGGCCACACCTTC	CSARMGGDGHTF
TRBV7-9	TRBJ2-5	-	TRBD1	TGTGCCAGCAGCTGGGGGGACAGGGCACAAGAGACCCAGTACTTC	CASSWGDRAQETQYF
TRBV12-3/TRBV12-4	TRBJ2-2	many	-	TGTGCCAGCAGTTTTAGCGCGAACACCGGGGAGCTGTTTTTT	CASSFSANTGELFF
TRBV14	TRBJ2-5	many	TRBD2	TGTGCCAGCAGCCAAGGACTAGCGGGGGGTTTCCAAGAGACCCAGTACTTC	CASSQGLAGGFQETQYF
TRBV7-3	TRBJ2-2	many	-	TGTGCCAGCAGCTCTCCACCCGCCGGGGAGCTGTTTTTT	CASSSPPAGELFF
TRBV7-9	TRBJ1-2	many	-	TGTGCCAGCAGCTTAAGTGTTGTCCAAAACACCTATGGCTACACCTTC	CASSLSVVQNTYGYTF
TRBV19	TRBJ1-4	many	TRBD1	TGTGCCAGTAGTCCCCAGGGGGCGCGAGGTGAAAAACTGTTTTTT	CASSPQGARGEKLFF
TRBV12-3/TRBV12-4	TRBJ1-1	many	-	TGTGCCAGCAGTCCGACAGAGGGGTATACTGAAGCTTTCTTT	CASSPTEGYTEAFF
TRBV20-1	TRBJ2-3	-	TRBD2	TGCAGTGCTTTTCTAGCGGCGTACACAGATACGCAGTATTTT	CSAFLAAYTDTQYF
TRBV7-9	TRBJ2-3	many	-	TGTGCCAGCAGCTTATCCGGCAGTCAAGATACGCAGTATTTT	CASSLSGSQDTQYF
TRBV25-1	TRBJ2-5	many	-	TGTGCCAGCAGTGAGGGTGGGGCTAGCGACCAAGAGACCCAGTACTTC	CASSEGGASDQETQYF
TRBV6-1	TRBJ1-2	-	-	TGTGCCAGCAGTGACCCCGCCCTGGGGGGCTACACCTTC	CASSDPALGGYTF
TRBV2	TRBJ2-3	many	-	TGTGCCAGCAGTGAAATAGCAGGATTGGCTATCACAGATACGCAGTATTTT	CASSEIAGLAITDTQYF
TRBV29-1	TRBJ2-5	many	TRBD2	TGCAGCGCAGCCTTTATGGCTAGCGGGGGGGCTCGGGAGACCCAGTACTTC	CSAAFMASGGARETQYF
TRBV11-3	TRBJ2-7	once	TRBD1	TGTGCCAGCAGCTTAGATCACCTGGGACAGGTCTACTACGAGCAGTACTTC	CASSLDHLGQVYYEQYF
TRBV4-1	TRBJ2-3	many	TRBD2	TGCGCCAGCAGCCGAAAGTTACCTAGCGGGGGGGCAGGGAACACAGATACGCAGTATTTT	CASSRKLPSGGAGNTDTQYF
TRBV5-1	TRBJ1-2	many	-	TGCGCCAGCAGCTATTCCGGGACTGAAGCTAACTATGGCTACACCTTC	CASSYSGTEANYGYTF
TRBV12-3/TRBV12-4	TRBJ1-5	-	-	TGTACCAGCAGTTGGGGCGGCACAGGCAATAAGCCCCAGCATTTT	CTSSWGGTGNKPQHF